A selection of T cell receptor beta chains follows, all from one sample in a study of blood T cell repertoires in COVID-19. Here immunoSEQ multiplex PCR was the method, and the copy in TCRdb shows in-frame clones only, minus some. The table shows 110,000 to 150,000 clones, with roughly four fifths occurring only once. Sequenced material: peripheral blood. The receptors stem from a human donor in a cohort sampled during active COVID-19. Both conserved end residues are part of each CDR3. D genes are given only for firm matches. Only part of the rows carry a size: once, few, many, or a class if the clone is expanded.

d_gene,j_gene,v_gene,len,abundance,CDR3nt,CDR3aa
-,TRBJ1-6,TRBV6-5,15,few,TGTGCCAGCAGTTACTCGAATATCGGGAATTCACCCCTCCACTTT,CASSYSNIGNSPLHF
-,TRBJ2-7,TRBV21-1,17,-,TGTGCCAGCAAAAAGGTCGAGGATCTTTCAGAGGCCTACGAGCAGTACTTC,CASKKVEDLSEAYEQYF
-,TRBJ1-5,TRBV3-1/TRBV3-2,14,-,TGTGCCAGCAGCCGCCGGGGTATTGGTCAGCCCCAGCATTTT,CASSRRGIGQPQHF
TRBD1,TRBJ1-5,TRBV7-9,13,-,TGTGCCAGCAGCCGACAGGGGAATCAGCCCCAGCATTTT,CASSRQGNQPQHF
TRBD1,TRBJ2-3,TRBV5-1,15,-,TGCGCCAGCAGCCCGGGACAGGGATCCCCAGATACGCAGTATTTT,CASSPGQGSPDTQYF
TRBD1,TRBJ1-5,TRBV28,19,few,TGTGCCAGCAGTCCCCGGACAGGGGGAGGAATTCTTAGCAATCAGCCCCAGCATTTT,CASSPRTGGGILSNQPQHF
-,TRBJ1-1,TRBV5-4,13,-,TGTGCCAGCAGCTCTCAGGCTAACACTGAAGCTTTCTTT,CASSSQANTEAFF
-,TRBJ1-5,TRBV7-9,12,-,TGTGCCAGCAGCTTAAGGGAGGAGCCCCAGCATTTT,CASSLREEPQHF
TRBD2,TRBJ2-1,TRBV5-1,14,-,TGCGCCAGCAGCTTGGCCCAGGGAGGGTATGAGCAGTTCTTC,CASSLAQGGYEQFF
TRBD1,TRBJ1-1,TRBV7-2,13,once,TGTGCCAGCAGCAGCAGGGGGTACACTGAAGCTTTCTTT,CASSSRGYTEAFF
TRBD1,TRBJ1-5,TRBV3-1/TRBV3-2,16,many,TGTGCCAGCAGCCAAGGTGACGACAGGGTAGATCAGCCCCAGCATTTT,CASSQGDDRVDQPQHF
-,TRBJ1-2,TRBV7-9,13,few,TGTGCCAGCAGCTTTTTAGGGAGTGATGGCTACACCTTC,CASSFLGSDGYTF
-,TRBJ2-7,TRBV7-9,13,-,TGTGCCACCTCTAAGGGAGGCTCCTACGAGCAGTACTTC,CATSKGGSYEQYF
TRBD1,TRBJ1-2,TRBV18,15,-,TGTGCCAGCTTCCCCGGGGACAGGGGATGGGATGGCTACACCTTC,CASFPGDRGWDGYTF
-,TRBJ1-1,TRBV25-1,14,-,TGTGCCAGCAGTGAAGGGGGGATGAACACTGAAGCTTTCTTT,CASSEGGMNTEAFF
-,TRBJ2-1,TRBV6-5,12,-,TGTGCCAGCAGTTCTGGACAGGGAGGGAACTTCTTC,CASSSGQGGNFF
-,TRBJ2-7,TRBV5-1,15,-,TGCGCCAGCAGAATTGCCAGGGGGGTCTCCTACGAGCAGTACTTC,CASRIARGVSYEQYF
-,TRBJ2-5,TRBV19,13,-,TGTGCCAGTAGTGGCGGGACTCCGGGGACCCAGTACTTC,CASSGGTPGTQYF
TRBD1,TRBJ1-5,TRBV15,16,-,TGTGCCACCAGCAGAGAAACCGGACAGGTAAATCAGCCCCAGCATTTT,CATSRETGQVNQPQHF
TRBD1,TRBJ2-3,TRBV18,15,-,TGTGCCAGCTCACCACAGACGCAGGGGGCTGATACGCAGTATTTT,CASSPQTQGADTQYF
TRBD1,TRBJ1-1,TRBV3-1/TRBV3-2,15,once,TGTGCCAGCAGCCCCCGTGGAGGGGGCATAAGAGAGGCTTTCTTT,CASSPRGGGIREAFF
TRBD2,TRBJ2-5,TRBV4-2,18,-,TGTGCCAGCAGCCCAGGGGGCTCTCTAGCGGGGGGGCGCGAGACCCAGTACTTC,CASSPGGSLAGGRETQYF
TRBD1,TRBJ1-4,TRBV5-1,14,once,TGCGCCAGCAGCCCCAGACAGGGGGGTGAAAAACTGTTTTTT,CASSPRQGGEKLFF
-,TRBJ1-5,TRBV6-2/TRBV6-3,15,-,TGTGCCAGCAGTTACGGGGGGACGAGCAATCAGCCCCAGCATTTT,CASSYGGTSNQPQHF
-,TRBJ1-2,TRBV12-3/TRBV12-4,11,-,TGTGCCAGCTCCCTAAGCTATGGCTACACCTTC,CASSLSYGYTF
-,TRBJ2-3,TRBV5-1,12,few,TGCGCCAGCAGCATAGCTACAGATACGCAGTATTTT,CASSIATDTQYF
TRBD2,TRBJ2-7,TRBV2,16,-,TGTGCCAGCATAGGTCCTAGCGGGGTTCCCTCCTACGAGCAGTACTTC,CASIGPSGVPSYEQYF
TRBD2,TRBJ2-1,TRBV5-6,18,-,TGTGCCAGCAGCTCCGTCGCGACTAGCCTAAGGTCCTACAATGAGCAGTTCTTC,CASSSVATSLRSYNEQFF
-,TRBJ1-3,TRBV5-5,14,-,TGTGCCAGCAGCTTGCAAGGGGCCGGAAACACCATATATTTT,CASSLQGAGNTIYF
TRBD2,TRBJ2-3,TRBV10-2,14,-,TGCGCCAGCAGTCTAGCGGGGGCTAGGGATACGCAGTATTTT,CASSLAGARDTQYF
TRBD2,TRBJ2-2,TRBV5-6,18,few,TGTGCCAGCAGCTGGGGACTAGCGGGGGCCCTTAACACCGGGGAGCTGTTTTTT,CASSWGLAGALNTGELFF
-,TRBJ1-1,TRBV28,13,-,TGTGCCAGCAGTTTTAGTGTCGGGACTGAAGCTTTCTTT,CASSFSVGTEAFF
TRBD1,TRBJ2-1,TRBV9,18,-,TGTGCCAGCAGCGTGGGCCAAGGACAGGGGGCGGCCTACAATGAGCAGTTCTTC,CASSVGQGQGAAYNEQFF
-,TRBJ1-3,TRBV6-1,13,-,TGTGCCAGCAGTGAAGCTTTCAGAGGCACCATATATTTT,CASSEAFRGTIYF
TRBD1,TRBJ1-1,TRBV9,14,-,TGTGCCAGCAGAGGACAGGGCTTTCACACTGAAGCTTTCTTT,CASRGQGFHTEAFF
TRBD1,TRBJ2-1,TRBV12-5,18,-,TGTGCTAGTGGTTTGGCCCGGGGACAGGGGTTTTCCTACAATGAGCAGTTCTTC,CASGLARGQGFSYNEQFF
TRBD2,TRBJ2-5,TRBV28,15,-,TGTGCCAGCATTGCAGCGGGGGCCCCACAAGAGACCCAGTACTTC,CASIAAGAPQETQYF
-,TRBJ2-5,TRBV5-1,13,-,TGCGCCAGCAGCCCCCGGAGTGGAGAGACCCAGTACTTC,CASSPRSGETQYF
TRBD1,TRBJ1-3,TRBV19,15,-,TGTGCCAGTAGCCCGACAGGGGGCAATGGAAACACCATATATTTT,CASSPTGGNGNTIYF
TRBD1,TRBJ2-7,TRBV6-6,14,-,TGTGCCAGCAGGGAGACAGGGGGGTCCTACGAGCAGTACTTC,CASRETGGSYEQYF
-,TRBJ1-1,TRBV6-5,13,-,TGTGCCGGAGCGTTGGCCAGGGCGACTGAAGCTTTCTTT,CAGALARATEAFF
-,TRBJ1-1,TRBV3-1/TRBV3-2,16,-,TGTGCCAGCAGAGCCTTATCTGCGGGGGCGGACACTGAAGCTTTCTTT,CASRALSAGADTEAFF
TRBD1,TRBJ2-2,TRBV6-5,15,-,TGTGCCAGCAGCCGGGACAGGGCAATCACCGGGGAGCTGTTTTTT,CASSRDRAITGELFF
-,TRBJ2-3,TRBV5-1,14,-,TGCGCCAGCTACGACCGGAGGGGCCCAGATACGCAGTATTTT,CASYDRRGPDTQYF
-,TRBJ1-5,TRBV7-2,15,many,TGTGCCAGCAGCCCCGAATTCGGAGTGGCTCAGCCCCAGCATTTT,CASSPEFGVAQPQHF
-,TRBJ1-2,TRBV29-1,12,-,TGCAGCGTCGCTCGGGGGGACTATGGCTACACCTTC,CSVARGDYGYTF
TRBD1,TRBJ1-1,TRBV6-2/TRBV6-3,20,-,TGTGCCAGCAGTTCCCCCCCAGGGGGCTTATGGAGAAGCATGAACACTGAAGCTTTCTTT,CASSSPPGGLWRSMNTEAFF
TRBD1,TRBJ1-2,TRBV9,16,-,TGTGCCAGCAGCGTAGCAGGGACAGGGGGCTTCTATGGCTACACCTTC,CASSVAGTGGFYGYTF
TRBD1,TRBJ2-3,TRBV3-1/TRBV3-2,15,-,TGTGCCAGCAGTCCCGGGACAGGTCGCACAGATACGCAGTATTTT,CASSPGTGRTDTQYF
-,TRBJ1-1,TRBV19,15,few,TGTGCCAGTAGTATCGGGCAGGGGCCAAGCACTGAAGCTTTCTTT,CASSIGQGPSTEAFF